This T cell receptor (beta chain) was identified during a study of T cells after yellow fever vaccination. Overall study findings and caveats: The secondary response peaked faster, at day 5 versus 15, but was weaker.

Trimming took off 3 bases at V and 4 bases at J, with 18 bases between the two ends. The CDR3 runs to 15 residues. CDR1 and CDR2 (germline): DFQATT, SNEGSKA (reference sequence). Researchers made TCR cDNA using 5'RACE template switching, and this step added a universal primer site and UMIs. TCRdb re-derived calls from the 5' RACE reads in MiXCR, one entry per CDR3 protein. The repertoire includes some 300,000 distinct CDR3 sequences, 7.5% to 9% of them detected once, and 3% to 3.5% sits in the top ten. A word on this clonotype: The antigen is undetermined.

The input for sequencing was CD4+ T cells sorted from PBMCs, taken 5 days after the yellow fever booster vaccination. This sequence originates from a man younger than 35 who received the YFV17D yellow fever vaccine. The chain carries TRBV20-1 and TRBJ1-2; D gene unclear. CDR3 protein: CSARGGIANSYGYTF. CDR3 in DNA: TGCAGTGCTAGGGGAGGGATCGCCAACTCCTATGGCTACACCTTC.